This T cell receptor (beta chain) stems from a study of radiotherapy plus CTLA-4 blockade in lung cancer. Libraries were prepared by immunoSEQ multiplex PCR; TCRdb keeps only in-frame clonotypes and omits some of them. The repertoire holds about 73,000 clones, roughly 84% seen once, with 40% to 45% in the top ten. Germline V CDR1 and CDR2: SEHNR, FQNEAQ (reference sequence). The CDR3 runs 17 residues. V was pared by 5 bases and J by 3 bases, with 20 bases between. V usage is TRBV7-9 and J usage is TRBJ1-3; a weak D match, TRBD1 (6 bases). The origin of this receptor is a human donor with non-small cell lung cancer that progressed on radiotherapy plus ipilimumab. The sequencing here drew on peripheral blood, taken from a patient treated with radiotherapy plus ipilimumab. The CDR3 DNA sequence: TGTGCCAGCAGCCTACCCGCCCCGGGGGGCAATGGAAACACCATATATTTT. This translates into CASSLPAPGGNGNTIYF.